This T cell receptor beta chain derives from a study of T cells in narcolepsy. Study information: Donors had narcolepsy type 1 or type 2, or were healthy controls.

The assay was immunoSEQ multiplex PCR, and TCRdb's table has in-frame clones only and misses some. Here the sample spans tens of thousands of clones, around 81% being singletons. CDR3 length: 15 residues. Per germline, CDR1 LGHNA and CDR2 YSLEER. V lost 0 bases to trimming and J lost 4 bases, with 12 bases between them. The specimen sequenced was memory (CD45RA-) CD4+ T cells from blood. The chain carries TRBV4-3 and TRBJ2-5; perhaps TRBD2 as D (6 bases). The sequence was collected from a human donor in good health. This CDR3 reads CASSQDRGFGETQYF. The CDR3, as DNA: TGCGCCAGCAGCCAAGATCGGGGGTTTGGAGAGACCCAGTACTTC.